This entry lists 19 T cell receptor beta chains sequenced from one sample in a study of human T cells and chemical hapten exposure. Time point described: patch test 3, about 24 weeks after DPC sensitization. Treatment noted: therapeutic diphenylcyclopropenone sensitization with weekly scalp DPC. TCRdb re-derived calls from the RACE reads in MiXCR, one entry per CDR3 protein. The sample lists tens of thousands of distinct CDR3 sequences, 10% to 12% seen once, with about 3.5% in the top ten. Material: whole blood, obtained in connection with sensitization to the hapten diphenylcyclopropenone (DPC). Receptors were obtained from a woman aged 45-65 years with alopecia areata. Some clones in this sample may be carry-over from other donors' samples.

This clonotype has a count of ten or more. This chain joins TRBV6-5 and TRBJ2-1, with 14 nucleotides matching TRBD2. V shed 2 bases and J 3 bases; nucleotides not matched to a gene: 15. Germline CDR1 reads MNHEY; CDR2 reads SVGAGI. This CDR3 is built from 21 residues. In nucleotides, the CDR3 is TGTGCCAGCAGTTACACAGGTCTCTATGGGACTAGCGGGAGATTCTACAATGAGCAGTTCTTC. This sequence encodes CASSYTGLYGTSGRFYNEQFF.

This clonotype has ten or more counts. This chain joins TRBV28 and TRBJ2-4; D gene unclear. The CDR3 length is 11 residues. The V end lost 2 bases, the J end lost 7 bases, and 3 bases lay between the germline ends. Germline V gene lookup returns CDR1 MDHEN and CDR2 SYDVKM. Here the CDR3 reads CASSLLNIQYF. CDR3 sequence (DNA): TGTGCCAGCAGTTTACTCAACATTCAGTACTTC.

The chain recombines TRBV19 with TRBJ1-5; 9 nucleotides agree with TRBD1. Germline values: CDR1 LNHDA, CDR2 SQIVND (reference sequence). The V gene end was trimmed by 5 bases and the J gene end by 3 bases; junction bases not matched to a gene: 11. The CDR3 consists of 17 residues. In DNA, the CDR3 is TGTGCCAGTAGTTCGGGACAGGGTCAACGGACCAATCAGCCCCAGCATTTT. Its protein product is CASSSGQGQRTNQPQHF.

This clonotype has just a few counts. The V and J genes are TRBV29-1 and TRBJ2-7; TRBD1 might be the D (5 bases). The length of the CDR3 is 12 residues. CDR1 is SQVTM and CDR2 is ANQGSEA in the germline V gene. The V and J ends lost 5 bases and 6 bases respectively, with 14 bases between them. This chain's CDR3 is CSVRTGITEQYF. CDR3 sequence (DNA): TGCAGCGTTCGAACAGGAATTACCGAGCAGTACTTC.

This clonotype was seen repeatedly, ten times or more. The V call is TRBV5-1, the J call TRBJ2-3, with D perhaps TRBD2 (6 bases). The V end lost 0 bases, the J end lost 5 bases, and 10 bases lay between the germline ends. CDR1 SGHRS and CDR2 YFSETQ come from the germline V gene. CDR3 length: 14 amino acids. The CDR3 region has the DNA TGCGCCAGCAGCTTGGAGGGAGCGGGAGATACGCAGTATTTT. This encodes CASSLEGAGDTQYF.

The table lists this clonotype with a few counts. The rearrangement uses TRBV2 and TRBJ2-4; TRBD2 is a possible D gene (6 bases). Germline-derived CDR1 and CDR2 are SNHLY and FYNNEI. This CDR3 is built from 13 residues. With 9 bases removed from V and 1 base from J, the gap between germline ends came to 10 bases. Written as DNA, the CDR3 is TGTGCCAGTGGGGAGGCGGCCAAAAACATTCAGTACTTC. Translation gives CASGEAAKNIQYF.

This clonotype was observed a few times. The chain is built from TRBV10-3 and TRBJ1-2; tentatively, D is TRBD1 (5 bases). Germline assignment: CDR1 ENHRY and CDR2 SYGVKD. The CDR3 is made up of 15 amino acids. V gave up 2 bases and J gave up 4 bases, with 14 bases separating them. The chain's CDR3 is CAISEVAGPLYGYTF. The CDR3 DNA reads TGTGCCATCAGTGAGGTCGCGGGGCCCCTCTATGGCTACACCTTC.

This sequence joins TRBV7-9 and TRBJ1-4; D is undetermined. Germline CDR1 is SEHNR and CDR2 is FQNEAQ (reference sequence). Deletions cut 5 bases from V and 0 bases from J, with 10 bases between. CDR3 size: 15 residues. The CDR3 DNA reads as TGTGCCAGCAGCCATAAGTGGGCAACTAATGAAAAACTGTTTTTT. It encodes CASSHKWATNEKLFF.

This clonotype was observed many times. This chain links TRBV18 with TRBJ1-4, with D perhaps matching TRBD1 (6 bases). V lost 2 bases and J lost 7, with 14 bases in between. The CDR3 totals 15 residues. Germline V gene lookup returns CDR1 KGHSH and CDR2 LQKENI. The CDR3 sequence: CASSPYGGAGEKLFF. DNA for the CDR3: TGTGCCAGCTCACCATACGGGGGCGCCGGTGAAAAACTGTTTTTT.

The table lists this clonotype with many counts. J is TRBJ2-5 and V is TRBV11-1; D call uncertain. V was shortened by 5 bases and J by 6 bases, with 25 bases between the two germline ends. Per the germline V gene, CDR1 is SGHAT and CDR2 is FQDESV (reference sequence). The CDR3 loop spans 17 amino acids. The CDR3 protein is CASSPSAPGPAWKTQYF. In DNA, the CDR3 is TGTGCCAGCAGCCCATCCGCCCCGGGCCCAGCGTGGAAGACCCAGTACTTC.

The chain has TRBV3-1 and TRBJ2-5; possibly TRBD2 for D (5 bases). CDR3 length: 15 residues. V lost 2 bases to trimming and J lost 4 bases, with 14 bases between them. Germline values: CDR1 LGHDT, CDR2 YNNKEL (reference sequence). The CDR3 DNA reads TGTGCCAGCAGCCAAAGGGAGAGACGGGGAGAGACCCAGTACTTC. This translates into CASSQRERRGETQYF.

This clonotype was seen at least ten times. The chain employs TRBV18 and TRBJ2-6; no firm D call. Trimming took 3 bases from V and 0 from J, leaving 6 bases between them. CDR3 length equals 15 residues. CDR1 is KGHSH, CDR2 LQKENI, per germline. The CDR3 is CASSPQSSGANVLTF. The DNA for the CDR3 is TGTGCCAGCTCACCTCAAAGCTCTGGGGCCAACGTCCTGACTTTC.

In this sample, this clonotype turned up many times. The chain combines TRBV3-1 with TRBJ1-2; unclear D gene. Trimming removed 1 base at V and 2 bases at J, with 8 bases between. Germline V CDR1 and CDR2: LGHDT, YNNKEL (reference sequence). CDR3 length equals 14 residues. CDR3 DNA sequence: TGTGCCAGCAGCCAAGTCGCGGTAAACTATGGCTACACCTTC. Protein sequence: CASSQVAVNYGYTF.

This clonotype was counted at least ten times. The CDR3 nucleotides read TGTGCCAGCAGTTTAGGGGGAGGGGGCTTTGGAGATACGCAGTATTTT. Translating it yields CASSLGGGGFGDTQYF. The V gene is TRBV12-3 or TRBV12-4, the J gene TRBJ2-3; D is possibly TRBD1 or TRBD2 (7 bases each). Trimming left V 1 base short and J 5 bases short, with 16 bases between. CDR3 size: 16 residues.

The chain combines TRBV30 with TRBJ1-3; D might be TRBD1 (6 bases). Germline V CDR1 and CDR2: GTSNPN, SVGIG (reference sequence). This CDR3 is built from 17 residues. Between the trimmed V and J ends, which lost 4 bases and 0 bases, there was a span of 19 bases. CDR3 region: CAWIPWGGSSSGNTIYF. Written as DNA, the CDR3 is TGTGCCTGGATCCCCTGGGGGGGCTCCAGCTCTGGAAACACCATATATTTT.

The sample holds many counts of this clonotype. The chain combines TRBV12-3 or TRBV12-4 with TRBJ1-4; 7 nucleotides match TRBD1. V shed 3 bases and J 6 bases; nucleotides not matched to a gene: 7. This CDR3 has 15 amino acids. The CDR3: CASSFDQTGDEKLFF. For the CDR3, the DNA is TGTGCCAGCAGTTTCGATCAAACAGGGGATGAAAAACTGTTTTTT.

The V call is TRBV20-1, the J call TRBJ1-2, with D unclear. This CDR3 spans 12 amino acids. The germline V gene has CDR1 DFQATT and CDR2 SNEGSKA (reference sequence). V lost 0 bases and J lost 7, with 9 bases in between. CDR3 in DNA: TGCAGTGCTAGAGATGCTGTTAGTGGCTACACCTTC. Translating gives CSARDAVSGYTF.

At least ten counts were recorded for this clonotype. The J gene is TRBJ2-5, the V gene TRBV9; TRBD1 agrees at 7 bases. The CDR3 contains 16 residues. V was pared by 0 bases and J by 5 bases, with 10 bases of the junction left unmatched. Germline assignment: CDR1 SGDLS and CDR2 YYNGEE. DNA of the CDR3: TGTGCCAGCAGCGTAGAGGGACAGCTGCAAGGGGAGACCCAGTACTTC. This encodes CASSVEGQLQGETQYF.

This clonotype has a count of ten or more. The DNA of the CDR3 is TGTGCCAGCAGCGCAGCCGGGACGGCGTACTACGAGCAGTACTTC. It specifies CASSAAGTAYYEQYF. This chain joins TRBV9 and TRBJ2-7; D assignment may be TRBD1 or TRBD2 (5 bases each). The CDR3 totals 15 residues. V was trimmed by 3 bases and J by 3 bases, leaving 16 bases between them. Germline CDR1 SGDLS, CDR2 YYNGEE.